This TCR beta chain was obtained from a study of blood T cell repertoires in COVID-19. The assay was immunoSEQ multiplex PCR, and TCRdb's table has in-frame clones only and misses some. The top ten clones hold roughly 42% of a sample with about 30,000 clones, 90% to 95% of them seen once. The CDR3 totals 14 residues. The V and J ends lost 3 bases and 6 bases, in that order; junction bases with no gene match: 6. Germline CDR1 is KGHSH and CDR2 is LQKENI. V usage is TRBV18 and J usage is TRBJ1-2, with 8 bases that match TRBD1. The sample taken for sequencing was peripheral blood. The receptor was derived from a man in his sixties with active or convalescent COVID-19. CDR3 loop: CASSPRTGTDGYTF. In DNA, the CDR3 is TGTGCCAGCTCACCCAGGACAGGGACAGATGGCTACACCTTC.